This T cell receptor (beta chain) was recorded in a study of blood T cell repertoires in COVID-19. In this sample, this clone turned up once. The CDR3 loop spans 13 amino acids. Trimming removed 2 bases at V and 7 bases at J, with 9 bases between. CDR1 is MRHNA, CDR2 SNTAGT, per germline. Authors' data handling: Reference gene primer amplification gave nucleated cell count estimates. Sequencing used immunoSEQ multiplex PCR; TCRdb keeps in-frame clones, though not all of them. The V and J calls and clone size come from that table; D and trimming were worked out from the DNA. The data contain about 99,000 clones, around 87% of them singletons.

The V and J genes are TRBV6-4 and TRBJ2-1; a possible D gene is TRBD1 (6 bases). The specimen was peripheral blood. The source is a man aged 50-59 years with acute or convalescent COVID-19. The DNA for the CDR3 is TGTGCCAGCAGTGACAGGGGGAAGAATGAGCAGTTCTTC. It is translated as CASSDRGKNEQFF.